The T cell receptor (beta chain) described here comes from a study of response to subunit inactivated influenza vaccine. A word on this clonotype: Antigen: not known.

Study findings and constraints: The authors suggested that few new T cells are recruited per seasonal influenza vaccination.

The germline V and J ends were trimmed by 1 base and 8 bases, with 14 bases remaining between them. Germline values: CDR1 MGHRA, CDR2 YSYEKL. The CDR3 has 15 amino acids. MiXCR, run by TCRdb on the RT-PCR reads, gives a single entry per CDR3 protein. This table holds around 790,000 distinct CDR3 sequences, around 20% found once. This receptor was identified in a middle-aged man who received an inactivated influenza vaccine. Sequenced here: PBMCs from blood, sampled 4 to 6 days after vaccination. V usage is TRBV4-1 and J usage is TRBJ1-4; D remains unclear. CDR3 in DNA: TGCGCCAGCAGCCAAGGGACTTTCCGAAGAGAAAAACTGTTTTTT. Protein: CASSQGTFRREKLFF.